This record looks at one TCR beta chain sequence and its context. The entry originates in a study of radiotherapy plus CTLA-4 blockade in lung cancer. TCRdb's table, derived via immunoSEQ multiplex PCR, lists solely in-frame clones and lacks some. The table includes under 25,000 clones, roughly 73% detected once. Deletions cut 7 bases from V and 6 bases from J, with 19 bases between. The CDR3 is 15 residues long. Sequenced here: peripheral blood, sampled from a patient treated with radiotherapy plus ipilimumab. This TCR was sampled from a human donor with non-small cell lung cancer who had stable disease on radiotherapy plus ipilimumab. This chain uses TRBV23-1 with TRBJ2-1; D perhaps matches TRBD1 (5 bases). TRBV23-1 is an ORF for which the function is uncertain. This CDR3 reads CASNQRGPPSNEQFF. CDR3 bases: TGCGCCAGCAACCAAAGGGGCCCACCCTCCAATGAGCAGTTCTTC.